This TCR beta chain was sequenced in a study of T cell clusters in autoimmune cytopenias. For the study at large: Healthy donor controls had a mean age of around 53 years and median age of roughly 64 years. The median distinct TRB clonotype count was approximately 2,400 per sample, from a median roughly 50,000 reads.

TRB was amplified by touch-down multiplex PCR, primer pools A and B combined. After re-calling the multiplex PCR reads, TCRdb lists one entry per CDR3 protein, DNA absent. The sample has 3,500 to 4,500 distinct CDR3 sequences, and its top ten clones hold 70%. Each sample's input was roughly 250 ng genomic DNA, some 38,000 genome equivalents. For this clonotype: What it binds is unknown.

Regarding the study as a whole: Clustering suggested that physiological T cell clusters were missing in primary autoimmune cytopenia patients.

The CDR3 is 17 residues long. Germline V gene sequence: CDR1 KGHDR, CDR2 SFDVKD. These same records also appear under a second study, on T cell repertoires in aging, cancer and after chemotherapy. Per that study: Donors were grouped into six age bands spanning 30 or younger through 70 or older.

The chain joins TRBV24-1 to TRBJ2-2; TCRdb calls TRBD1, which cannot be checked without DNA. This clonotype was obtained from a human donor in good health. The specimen was peripheral blood. The CDR3 sequence: CATSEPSTVANTGELFF.